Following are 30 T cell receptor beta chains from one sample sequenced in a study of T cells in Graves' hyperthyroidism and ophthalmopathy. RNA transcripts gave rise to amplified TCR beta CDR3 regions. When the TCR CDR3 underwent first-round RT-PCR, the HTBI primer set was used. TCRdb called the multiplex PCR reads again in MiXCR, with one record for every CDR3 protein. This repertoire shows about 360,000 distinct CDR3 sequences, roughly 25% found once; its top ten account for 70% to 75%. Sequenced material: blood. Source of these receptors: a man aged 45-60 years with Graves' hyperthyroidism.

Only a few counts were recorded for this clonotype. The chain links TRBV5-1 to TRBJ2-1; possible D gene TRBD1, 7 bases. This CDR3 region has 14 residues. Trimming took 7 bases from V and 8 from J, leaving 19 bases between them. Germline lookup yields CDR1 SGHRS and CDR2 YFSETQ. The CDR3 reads CASGDLQGKDEQFF. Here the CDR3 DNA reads TGCGCCAGCGGGGACTTACAGGGGAAGGATGAGCAGTTCTTC. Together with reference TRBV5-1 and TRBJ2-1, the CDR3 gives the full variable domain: KAGVTQTPRYLIKTRGQQVTLSCSPISGHRSVSWYQQTPGQGLQFLFEYFSETQRNKGNFPGRFSGRQFSNSRSEMNVSTLELGDSALYLCASGDLQGKDEQFFGPGTRLTVL.

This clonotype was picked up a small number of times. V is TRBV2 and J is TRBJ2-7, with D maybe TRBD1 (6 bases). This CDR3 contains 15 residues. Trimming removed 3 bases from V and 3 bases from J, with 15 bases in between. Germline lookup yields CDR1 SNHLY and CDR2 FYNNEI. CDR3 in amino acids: CASSDPGTYVYEQYF. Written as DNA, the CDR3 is TGTGCCAGCAGTGACCCCGGGACATACGTCTACGAGCAGTACTTC.

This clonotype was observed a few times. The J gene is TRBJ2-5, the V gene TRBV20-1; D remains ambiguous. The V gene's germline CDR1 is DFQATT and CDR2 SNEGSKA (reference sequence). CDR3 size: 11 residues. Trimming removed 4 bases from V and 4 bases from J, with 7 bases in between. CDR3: CSATSTETQYF. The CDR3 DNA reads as TGCAGTGCTACTTCGACAGAGACCCAGTACTTC.

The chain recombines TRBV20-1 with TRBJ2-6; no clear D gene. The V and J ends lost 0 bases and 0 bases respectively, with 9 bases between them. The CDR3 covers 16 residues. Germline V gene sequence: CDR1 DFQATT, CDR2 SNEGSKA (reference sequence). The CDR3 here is CSARDAVSSGANVLTF. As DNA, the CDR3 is TGCAGTGCTAGAGACGCGGTGAGCTCTGGGGCCAACGTCCTGACTTTC.

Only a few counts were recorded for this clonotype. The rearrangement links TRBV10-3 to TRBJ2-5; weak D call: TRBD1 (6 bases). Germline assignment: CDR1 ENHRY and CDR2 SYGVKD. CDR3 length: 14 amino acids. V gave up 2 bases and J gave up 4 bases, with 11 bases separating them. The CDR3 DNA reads TGTGCCATCAGTGAGGGTCAAGGGGGAGAGACCCAGTACTTC. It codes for CAISEGQGGETQYF.

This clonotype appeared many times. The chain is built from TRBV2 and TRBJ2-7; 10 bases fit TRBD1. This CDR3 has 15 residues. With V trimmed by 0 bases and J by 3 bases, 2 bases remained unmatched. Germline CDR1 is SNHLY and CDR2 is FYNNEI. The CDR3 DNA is TGTGCCAGCAGTGAAGCCGGGACAGGGGACTACGAGCAGTACTTC. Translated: CASSEAGTGDYEQYF.

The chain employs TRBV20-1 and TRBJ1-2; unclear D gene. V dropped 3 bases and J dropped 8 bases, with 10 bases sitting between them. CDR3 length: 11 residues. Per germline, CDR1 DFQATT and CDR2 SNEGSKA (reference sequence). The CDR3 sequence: CSASVLGGYTF. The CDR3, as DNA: TGCAGTGCTAGCGTCCTTGGGGGCTACACCTTC.

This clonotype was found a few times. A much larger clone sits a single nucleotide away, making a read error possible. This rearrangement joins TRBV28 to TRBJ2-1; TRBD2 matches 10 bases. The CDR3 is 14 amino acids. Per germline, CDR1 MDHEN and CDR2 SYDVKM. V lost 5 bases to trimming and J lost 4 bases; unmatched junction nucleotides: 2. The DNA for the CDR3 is TGTGCCAGCAGTGGAGCGGGAGGGTACAATGAGCAGTTCTTC. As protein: CASSGAGGYNEQFF.

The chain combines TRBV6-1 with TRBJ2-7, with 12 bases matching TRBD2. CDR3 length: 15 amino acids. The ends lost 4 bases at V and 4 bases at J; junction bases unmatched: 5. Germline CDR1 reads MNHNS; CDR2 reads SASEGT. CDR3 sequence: CASSGRTSGVYEQYF. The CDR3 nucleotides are TGTGCCAGCAGTGGGCGGACTAGCGGGGTATACGAGCAGTACTTC.

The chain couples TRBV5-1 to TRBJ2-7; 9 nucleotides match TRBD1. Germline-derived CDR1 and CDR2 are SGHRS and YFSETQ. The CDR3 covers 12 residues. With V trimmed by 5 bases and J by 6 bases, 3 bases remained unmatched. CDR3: CASRTGGGEQYF. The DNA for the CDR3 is TGCGCCAGCAGAACAGGGGGCGGCGAGCAGTACTTC. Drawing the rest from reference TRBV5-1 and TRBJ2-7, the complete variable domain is KAGVTQTPRYLIKTRGQQVTLSCSPISGHRSVSWYQQTPGQGLQFLFEYFSETQRNKGNFPGRFSGRQFSNSRSEMNVSTLELGDSALYLCASRTGGGEQYFGPGTRLTVT.

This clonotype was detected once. CDR3 in amino acids: CASSSGLPPHQPQHF. Written as DNA, the CDR3 is TGTGCCAGCAGTTCAGGGTTACCCCCGCATCAGCCCCAGCATTTT. The chain recombines TRBV27 with TRBJ1-5; a possible D gene is TRBD1 (5 bases). V was clipped by 4 bases and J by 5 bases, with 15 bases between them. Germline assignment: CDR1 MNHEY and CDR2 SMNVEV (reference sequence). The CDR3 extends over 15 amino acids.

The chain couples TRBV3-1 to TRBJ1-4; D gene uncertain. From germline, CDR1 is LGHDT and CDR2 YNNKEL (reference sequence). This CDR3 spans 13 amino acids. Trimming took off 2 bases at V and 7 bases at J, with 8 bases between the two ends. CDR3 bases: TGTGCCAGCAGCCAATTCCCCAGTGAAAAACTGTTTTTT. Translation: CASSQFPSEKLFF.

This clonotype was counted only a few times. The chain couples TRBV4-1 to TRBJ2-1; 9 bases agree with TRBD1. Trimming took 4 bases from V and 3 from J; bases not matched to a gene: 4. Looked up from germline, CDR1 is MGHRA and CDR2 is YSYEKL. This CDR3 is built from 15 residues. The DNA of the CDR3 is TGCGCCAGCAGCCCGGGGGACAGGGACTACAATGAGCAGTTCTTC. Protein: CASSPGDRDYNEQFF.

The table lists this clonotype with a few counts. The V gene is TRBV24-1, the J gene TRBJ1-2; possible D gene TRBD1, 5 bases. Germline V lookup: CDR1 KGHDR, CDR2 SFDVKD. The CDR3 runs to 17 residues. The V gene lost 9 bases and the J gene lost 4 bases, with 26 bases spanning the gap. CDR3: CATSARTTMGSSYGYTF. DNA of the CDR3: TGTGCCACCTCCGCCCGGACAACGATGGGATCGAGCTATGGCTACACCTTC.

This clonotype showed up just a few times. CDR3 amino acids: CASSLGSSGRGENEQFF. DNA for the CDR3: TGTGCCAGCAGCTTAGGGAGTAGCGGGAGAGGGGAGAATGAGCAGTTCTTC. The V call is TRBV7-9, the J call TRBJ2-1; 9 bases fit TRBD2. The CDR3 spans 17 residues. CDR1 and CDR2 from the germline V gene are SEHNR and FQNEAQ (reference sequence). V was clipped by 1 base and J by 7 bases; unmatched bases: 11.

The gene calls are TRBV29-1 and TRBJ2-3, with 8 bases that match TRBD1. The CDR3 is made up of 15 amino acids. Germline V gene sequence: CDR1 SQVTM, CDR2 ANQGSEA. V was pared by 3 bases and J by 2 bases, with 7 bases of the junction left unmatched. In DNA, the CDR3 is TGCAGCGTTGACGGAGGGACAGGAAACACAGATACGCAGTATTTT. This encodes CSVDGGTGNTDTQYF.

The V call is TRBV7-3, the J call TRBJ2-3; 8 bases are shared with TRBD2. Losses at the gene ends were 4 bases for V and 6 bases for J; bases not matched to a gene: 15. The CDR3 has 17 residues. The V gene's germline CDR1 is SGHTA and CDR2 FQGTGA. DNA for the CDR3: TGTGCCAGCAGCTCCTTTCCGGGTAGCGGGATAGGGGATACGCAGTATTTT. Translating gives CASSSFPGSGIGDTQYF. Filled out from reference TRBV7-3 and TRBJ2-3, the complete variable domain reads GAGVSQTPSNKVTEKGKYVELRCDPISGHTALYWYRQSLGQGPEFLIYFQGTGAADDSGLPNDRFFAVRPEGSVSTLKIQRTERGDSAVYLCASSSFPGSGIGDTQYFGPGTRLTVL.

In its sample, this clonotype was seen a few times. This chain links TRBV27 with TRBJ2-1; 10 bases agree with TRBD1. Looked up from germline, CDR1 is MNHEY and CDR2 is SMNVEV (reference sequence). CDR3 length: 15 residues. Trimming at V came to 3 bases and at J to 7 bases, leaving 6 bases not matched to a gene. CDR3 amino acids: CASSLGTGVGNEQFF. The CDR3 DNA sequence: TGTGCCAGCAGTTTGGGGACAGGGGTTGGTAATGAGCAGTTCTTC.

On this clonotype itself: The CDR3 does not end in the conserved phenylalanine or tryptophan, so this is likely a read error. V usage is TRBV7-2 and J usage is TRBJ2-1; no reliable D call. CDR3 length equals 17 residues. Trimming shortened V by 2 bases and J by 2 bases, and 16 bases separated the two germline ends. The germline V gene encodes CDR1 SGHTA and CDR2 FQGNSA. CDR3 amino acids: CASSLFGRVNTYNEQFL. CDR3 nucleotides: TGTGCCAGCAGCTTATTTGGTAGGGTCAACACCTACAATGAGCAGTTCTTA.

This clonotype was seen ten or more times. CDR3 amino acids: CASSLGLGYTEAFF. CDR3 coding DNA: TGTGCCAGCAGCTTAGGGTTGGGATACACTGAAGCTTTCTTT. The chain uses TRBV7-8 and TRBJ1-1, with D unclear. Trimming shortened V by 1 base and J by 3 bases, and 9 bases separated the two germline ends. This CDR3 is 14 amino acids long. The germline V gene has CDR1 SGHVS and CDR2 FQNEAQ. Complete variable domain (other parts from reference TRBV7-8 and TRBJ1-1): GAGVSQSPRYKVAKRGQDVALRCDPISGHVSLFWYQQALGQGPEFLTYFQNEAQLDKSGLPSDRFFAERPEGSVSTLKIQRTQQEDSAVYLCASSLGLGYTEAFFGQGTRLTVV.

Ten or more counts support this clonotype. CDR3 protein: CAWQGQGYQPQHF. CDR3 sequence (DNA): TGTGCCTGGCAGGGACAGGGGTATCAGCCCCAGCATTTT. V usage is TRBV30 and J usage is TRBJ1-5; 10 bases are shared with TRBD1. Germline CDR1 and CDR2: GTSNPN and SVGIG (reference sequence). V dropped 5 bases and J dropped 5; count of bases not matched to a gene: 3. The CDR3 contains 13 residues.

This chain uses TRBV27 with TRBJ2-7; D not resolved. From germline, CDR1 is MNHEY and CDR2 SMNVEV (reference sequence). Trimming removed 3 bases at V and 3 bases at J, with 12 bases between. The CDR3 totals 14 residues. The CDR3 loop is CASSLKRVGYEQYF. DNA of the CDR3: TGTGCCAGCAGTTTGAAAAGGGTGGGCTACGAGCAGTACTTC.

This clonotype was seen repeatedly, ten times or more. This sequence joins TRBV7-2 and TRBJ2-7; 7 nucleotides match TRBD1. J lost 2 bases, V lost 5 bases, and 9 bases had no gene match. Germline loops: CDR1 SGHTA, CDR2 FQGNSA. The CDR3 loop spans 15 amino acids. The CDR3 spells CASSKRTGTTYEQYF. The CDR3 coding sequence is TGTGCCAGCAGCAAGCGGACAGGCACAACCTACGAGCAGTACTTC.

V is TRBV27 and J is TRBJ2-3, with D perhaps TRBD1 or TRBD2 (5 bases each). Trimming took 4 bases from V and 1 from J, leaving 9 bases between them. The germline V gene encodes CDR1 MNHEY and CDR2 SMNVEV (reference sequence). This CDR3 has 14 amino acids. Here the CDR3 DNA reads TGTGCCAGCAGTTGGGTGGGGGGCACAGATACGCAGTATTTT. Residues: CASSWVGGTDTQYF.

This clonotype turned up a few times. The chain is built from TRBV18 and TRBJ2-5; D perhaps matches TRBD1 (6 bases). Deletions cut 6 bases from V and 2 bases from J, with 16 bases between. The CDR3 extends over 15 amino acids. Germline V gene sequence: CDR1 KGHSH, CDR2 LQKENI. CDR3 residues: CASSANQGQQETQYF. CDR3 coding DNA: TGTGCCAGCTCCGCTAACCAGGGGCAACAAGAGACCCAGTACTTC.

The DNA for the CDR3 is TGCAGTGCTATCGTCCCCGCGTCGTATGAGCAGTTCTTC. Encoded protein: CSAIVPASYEQFF. J is TRBJ2-1 and V is TRBV20-1; D unresolved. Germline V CDR1 and CDR2: DFQATT, SNEGSKA (reference sequence). The CDR3 extends over 13 amino acids. Trimming took off 4 bases at V and 8 bases at J, with 15 bases between the two ends.

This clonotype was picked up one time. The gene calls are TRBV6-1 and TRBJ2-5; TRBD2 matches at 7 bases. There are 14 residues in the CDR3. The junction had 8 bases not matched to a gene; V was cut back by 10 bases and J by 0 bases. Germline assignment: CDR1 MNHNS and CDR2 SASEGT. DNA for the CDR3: TGTGCCATCAGCCTGGGGGGGAACCAAGAGACCCAGTACTTC. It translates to CAISLGGNQETQYF.

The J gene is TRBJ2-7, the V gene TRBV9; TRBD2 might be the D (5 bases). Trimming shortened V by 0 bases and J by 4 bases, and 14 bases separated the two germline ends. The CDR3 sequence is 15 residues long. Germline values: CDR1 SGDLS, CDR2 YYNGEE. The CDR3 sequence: CASSVDPGVWYEQYF. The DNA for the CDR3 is TGTGCCAGCAGCGTAGATCCCGGGGTTTGGTACGAGCAGTACTTC.

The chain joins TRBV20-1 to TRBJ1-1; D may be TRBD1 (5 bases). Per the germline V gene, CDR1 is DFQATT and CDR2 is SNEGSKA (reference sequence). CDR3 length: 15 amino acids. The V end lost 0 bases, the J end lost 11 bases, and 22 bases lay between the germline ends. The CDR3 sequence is CSARDPFQGGAMAFF. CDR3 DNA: TGCAGTGCTAGAGATCCCTTTCAGGGAGGGGCGATGGCTTTCTTT.

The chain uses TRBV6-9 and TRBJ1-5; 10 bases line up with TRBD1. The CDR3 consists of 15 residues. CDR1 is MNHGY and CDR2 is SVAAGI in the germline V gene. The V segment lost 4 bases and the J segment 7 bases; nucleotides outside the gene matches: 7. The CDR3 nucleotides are TGTGCCAGCAGTTCATCCGGGACAGGGGTCCAGCCCCAGCATTTT. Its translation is CASSSSGTGVQPQHF.